The sequence of this TCR beta chain was determined in a study of blood T cell repertoires in COVID-19. The CDR3 is 14 amino acids. Germline CDR1 reads SEHNR; CDR2 reads FQNEAQ (reference sequence). Profiled with immunoSEQ multiplex PCR; TCRdb holds only in-frame clones, not every one. The sample lists around 99,000 clones; approximately 90% were seen once. This clone was recorded once. At one of its ends the junction is not consistent with the germline gene, which may arise from a read error. V gene TRBV7-9 combines with J gene TRBJ1-1, with a possible D match to TRBD1 (5 bases). This sequence was found in a human donor in a cohort sampled during active COVID-19. Source material: peripheral blood. The CDR3 sequence: CTSSAATANTEAFF. The CDR3 DNA reads as TGTACCAGCAGCGCGGCGACAGCGAACACTGAAGCTTTCTTT.